These 20 T cell receptor beta chains came from one sample sequenced in a study of T-cell memory formation after mild COVID-19. A single record per CDR3 protein comes from TCRdb applying MiXCR to the 5' RACE reads. The sample holds 200,000 to 250,000 distinct CDR3 sequences, 9.4% seen once. The sequenced material came from PBMCs or a T cell subset sorted from them (not recorded which). All receptors derive from a man aged 18 to 35 who had mild COVID-19 (a few samples of this study predate the infection). Cell type and time point are not known.

This clonotype was counted many times. The V and J genes are TRBV19 and TRBJ2-1; TRBD1 agrees at 8 bases. Germline V gives CDR1 LNHDA, CDR2 SQIVND (reference sequence). This CDR3 is built from 13 residues. The trim removed 10 bases at V and 9 bases at J, leaving 11 bases unmatched. The CDR3 DNA is TGTGCCACTCGGACAGGGTATATTGGTGAGCAGTTCTTC. This codes for CATRTGYIGEQFF.

V usage is TRBV4-1 and J usage is TRBJ1-2, with TRBD1 identical over 7 bases. Trimming took 4 bases from V and 6 from J; bases not matched to a gene: 8. The germline CDR1 and CDR2 sequences are MGHRA and YSYEKL. The CDR3 runs 14 residues. DNA for the CDR3: TGCGCCAGCAGCCTTGCAGGGGGGAGTGATGGCTACACCTTC. Protein sequence: CASSLAGGSDGYTF.

Only a few counts were recorded for this clonotype. The V call is TRBV12-3 or TRBV12-4, the J call TRBJ2-7; perhaps TRBD1 as D (6 bases). Trimming took 2 bases from V and 6 from J, leaving 11 bases between them. This CDR3 spans 13 amino acids. The CDR3 DNA follows: TGTGCCAGCAGTTTAAGGGGCAGGGGCGAGCAGTACGTC. Amino acid sequence: CASSLRGRGEQYV.

The rearrangement joins TRBV4-1 to TRBJ2-2; 9 bases agree with TRBD2. With 1 base clipped from V and 7 bases from J, the junction kept 4 bases outside the gene matches. This CDR3 contains 15 residues. Germline loops: CDR1 MGHRA, CDR2 YSYEKL. The DNA of the CDR3 is TGCGCCAGCAGCCAAGGGCTAGCGGGGATCGGGGAGCTGTTTTTT. Its translation is CASSQGLAGIGELFF.

This clonotype was seen at least ten times. The rearrangement joins TRBV6-2 or TRBV6-3 to TRBJ2-1; D call uncertain. There are 13 residues in the CDR3. The V end lost 7 bases, the J end lost 6 bases, and 13 bases lay between the germline ends. Germline CDR1 MNHEY, CDR2 SVGEGT. The chain's CDR3 is CASTYGLFNEQFF. CDR3 nucleotide sequence: TGTGCCAGCACCTACGGGTTGTTCAATGAGCAGTTCTTC.

This clonotype was counted a few times. This chain uses TRBV5-1 with TRBJ1-1, with 8 bases identical to TRBD1. Germline-derived CDR1 and CDR2 are SGHRS and YFSETQ. V lost 6 bases, J lost 2 bases, and 9 bases stayed unmatched. This CDR3 spans 15 amino acids. For the CDR3, the DNA is TGCGCCAGCACCTATCGACAGGGGCTTAACACTGAAGCTTTCTTT. As protein: CASTYRQGLNTEAFF. The full variable domain, its missing parts supplied by reference TRBV5-1 and TRBJ1-1, is KAGVTQTPRYLIKTRGQQVTLSCSPISGHRSVSWYQQTPGQGLQFLFEYFSETQRNKGNFPGRFSGRQFSNSRSEMNVSTLELGDSALYLCASTYRQGLNTEAFFGQGTRLTVV.

This clonotype was seen ten or more times. The genes are TRBV6-1 and TRBJ2-2; 9 bases fit TRBD1. V gave up 1 base and J gave up 3 bases; unmatched junction bases: 0. The CDR3 loop spans 15 amino acids. CDR1 and CDR2 from the germline V gene are MNHNS and SASEGT. The CDR3 coding sequence is TGTGCCAGCAGTGAAGGGACAGGGGACACCGGGGAGCTGTTTTTT. Translating it yields CASSEGTGDTGELFF.

This chain uses TRBV4-1 with TRBJ2-5; TRBD2 might be the D (6 bases). Trimming removed 1 base from V and 5 bases from J, with 11 bases in between. The CDR3 loop spans 14 amino acids. Per germline, CDR1 MGHRA and CDR2 YSYEKL. In nucleotides, the CDR3 is TGCGCCAGCAGCCAAGCGGGGGTGGAGGAGACCCAGTACTTC. Residues: CASSQAGVEETQYF.

V is TRBV7-9 and J is TRBJ2-6; D unresolved. Trimming cost V 6 bases and J 1 base, with 16 bases left between them. This CDR3 contains 17 residues. In germline, CDR1 is SEHNR, CDR2 FQNEAQ (reference sequence). For the CDR3, the DNA is TGTGCCAGCAGGTCCGTAGGGCTCTGGTCTGGGGCCAACGTCCTGACTTTC. It codes for CASRSVGLWSGANVLTF.

In its sample, this clonotype was seen a few times. The chain employs TRBV25-1 and TRBJ1-5, with D perhaps TRBD1 (6 bases). The ends were cut back, 4 bases at V and 8 bases at J, with 18 bases in the middle. This CDR3 comprises 15 residues. Germline V gives CDR1 MGHDK, CDR2 SYGVNS. The CDR3 DNA reads TGTGCCAGCAGTGCGGATAGGGGGGTATTGGAGCCCCAGCATTTT. Translated, it gives CASSADRGVLEPQHF.

This clonotype was found a few times. V is TRBV12-3 or TRBV12-4 and J is TRBJ1-2; no clear D gene. The CDR3 is 14 amino acids. The V and J ends lost 3 bases and 4 bases respectively, with 12 bases between them. CDR3: CASSFQAEGYGYTF. DNA for the CDR3: TGTGCCAGCAGTTTCCAAGCAGAAGGCTATGGCTACACCTTC.

The genes are TRBV5-5 and TRBJ1-5, with D perhaps matching TRBD1 (6 bases). The germline V gene encodes CDR1 SGHKS and CDR2 YYEKEE (reference sequence). Trimming shortened V by 5 bases and J by 7 bases, and 19 bases separated the two germline ends. The CDR3 has 15 residues. CDR3 nucleotide sequence: TGTGCCAGCAGTATACAGGGAGAACGGCGGCAGCCCCAGCATTTT. It encodes CASSIQGERRQPQHF.

The chain employs TRBV12-3 or TRBV12-4 and TRBJ1-2, with a possible D match to TRBD1 (5 bases). V was cut by 5 bases and J by 2 bases, with 12 bases left in between. There are 14 residues in the CDR3. This chain's CDR3 is CASSPGLSNYGYTF. As DNA, the CDR3 is TGTGCCAGCAGTCCGGGACTCTCAAACTATGGCTACACCTTC.

This clonotype has a count of ten or more. The V and J genes are TRBV5-1 and TRBJ2-2; TRBD2 might be the D (5 bases). The V gene lost 1 base and the J gene lost 1 base, with 8 bases spanning the gap. Germline values: CDR1 SGHRS, CDR2 YFSETQ. The CDR3 has 15 amino acids. CDR3 nucleotide sequence: TGCGCCAGCAGCTTGTCCGGAGGGAACACCGGGGAGCTGTTTTTT. It specifies CASSLSGGNTGELFF. The full variable domain, rest sourced from reference TRBV5-1 and TRBJ2-2, is KAGVTQTPRYLIKTRGQQVTLSCSPISGHRSVSWYQQTPGQGLQFLFEYFSETQRNKGNFPGRFSGRQFSNSRSEMNVSTLELGDSALYLCASSLSGGNTGELFFGEGSRLTVL.

The chain links TRBV24-1 to TRBJ1-2; D call uncertain. The length of the CDR3 is 12 residues. The germline V gene encodes CDR1 KGHDR and CDR2 SFDVKD. V was clipped by 2 bases and J by 10 bases, with 10 bases between them. This chain's CDR3 is CATSDSPGDYTF. CDR3 sequence (DNA): TGTGCCACCAGTGATTCCCCCGGTGACTACACCTTC.

This chain uses TRBV20-1 with TRBJ1-1; a weak D match, TRBD1 (5 bases). The V gene's germline CDR1 is DFQATT and CDR2 SNEGSKA (reference sequence). Trimming cost V 1 base and J 7 bases, with 13 bases left between them. The CDR3 runs 13 residues. The CDR3 coding sequence is TGCAGTGCTAGAGGTACCAGGGAAATTGAAGCTTTCTTT. Translated, it gives CSARGTREIEAFF.

The CDR3 DNA sequence: TGCGCCAGCAGCTTACAGGAGAACTATGGCTACACCTTC. It specifies CASSLQENYGYTF. The J gene is TRBJ1-2, the V gene TRBV5-1; tentatively, D is TRBD1 (5 bases). CDR3 length: 13 amino acids. The V end lost 2 bases, the J end lost 2 bases, and 7 bases lay between the germline ends. Per germline, CDR1 SGHRS and CDR2 YFSETQ. The complete variable domain, with remaining parts taken from reference TRBV5-1 and TRBJ1-2, reads KAGVTQTPRYLIKTRGQQVTLSCSPISGHRSVSWYQQTPGQGLQFLFEYFSETQRNKGNFPGRFSGRQFSNSRSEMNVSTLELGDSALYLCASSLQENYGYTFGSGTRLTVV.

The V gene is TRBV12-3 or TRBV12-4, the J gene TRBJ2-7; D not certain. The CDR3 is 14 amino acids. V was cut by 3 bases and J by 6 bases, with 15 bases left in between. The chain's CDR3 is CASSFRRALGEQYF. CDR3 sequence (DNA): TGTGCCAGCAGTTTTCGCCGGGCTCTGGGCGAGCAGTACTTC.

This clonotype was detected many times. This rearrangement joins TRBV5-1 to TRBJ1-1; D gene unclear. From germline, CDR1 is SGHRS and CDR2 YFSETQ. This CDR3 region has 13 residues. V lost 2 bases and J lost 2, with 7 bases in between. The CDR3 spells CASSFDINTEAFF. In nucleotides, the CDR3 is TGCGCCAGCAGCTTTGACATAAACACTGAAGCTTTCTTT.

This clonotype was detected only a few times. V and J are TRBV20-1 and TRBJ1-2; weak D call: TRBD1 (5 bases). Trimming took 0 bases from V and 1 from J, leaving 12 bases between them. The CDR3 consists of 15 residues. Germline CDR1 and CDR2: DFQATT and SNEGSKA (reference sequence). The CDR3 reads CSARDARQINYGYTF. DNA of the CDR3: TGCAGTGCTAGAGATGCGAGACAGATTAACTATGGCTACACCTTC.